This T cell receptor beta chain was identified during a study of T cell clonotyping in hematopoietic cell transplantation. Specified time point: recipient sample about 28 days before transplant, after cytoreduction. Recipient blood drawn about 28 days pretransplant and days 30, 100, 180 after. The CDR3 extends over 14 amino acids. The germline gives CDR1 MNHEY, CDR2 SVGAGI. Trimming removed 0 bases at V and 3 bases at J, with 8 bases between. Profiling relied on immunoSEQ multiplex PCR, and the TCRdb table lists in-frame clones only, not all of them. The table lists 35,000 to 45,000 clones, roughly 96% of them singletons. The sample holds one count of this clone.

This rearrangement joins TRBV6-5 to TRBJ1-2; no clear D gene. This TCR came from a man in his forties with chronic myeloid leukemia. Some clones in this sample may be carry-over from other donors' samples. Sample: peripheral blood mononuclear cells, taken before stem cell transplant. As DNA, the CDR3 is TGTGCCAGCAGTTACTCGTTGGAGCACTATGGCTACACCTTC. Translated, it gives CASSYSLEHYGYTF.